The rows below give T cell receptor beta chains drawn from one sample of a study of blood T cell repertoires in COVID-19. Profiling relied on immunoSEQ multiplex PCR, and the TCRdb table lists in-frame clones only, not all of them. The table records some 50,000 clones, approximately 90% of them present only once. The sample comprised peripheral blood. Receptors were obtained from a man in his forties or fifties with acute or convalescent COVID-19. Both conserved end residues are part of each CDR3. Fields, in order: CDR3 protein, CDR3 DNA, J gene, D gene, V gene, clone size. The D gene is left open where the match is weak. Rows may omit the clone size; those that give it use once, few, many or a size class.

CSAHPAPGGDVYGYTF TGCAGCGCCCACCCAGCGCCAGGGGGCGACGTCTATGGCTACACCTTC TRBJ1-2 TRBD1 TRBV29-1 once
CAISARGPTTNEKLFF TGTGCCATCAGTGCTAGGGGGCCCACGACTAATGAAAAACTGTTTTTT TRBJ1-4 TRBD1 TRBV10-3 -
CASRRGTGGTDYGYTF TGCGCCAGCAGACGAGGGACAGGGGGAACCGACTATGGCTACACCTTC TRBJ1-2 TRBD1 TRBV5-1 -
CAWTAEAYNEQFF TGTGCCTGGACGGCGGAAGCCTACAATGAGCAGTTCTTC TRBJ2-1 - TRBV30 -
CASSSQLAGVIDTQYF TGTGCCAGCAGCTCGCAACTAGCGGGAGTGATAGATACGCAGTATTTT TRBJ2-3 TRBD2 TRBV11-2 -
CASSLRPQGNIQYF TGTGCCAGCAGCTTGCGGCCGCAGGGGAACATTCAGTACTTC TRBJ2-4 - TRBV5-6 -
CSVDERDTGGFF TGCAGCGTTGACGAAAGGGACACGGGCGGCTTCTTT TRBJ1-1 - TRBV29-1 -
CASSELAETHDEQYF TGTGCCAGCAGTGAACTAGCGGAAACCCATGACGAGCAGTACTTC TRBJ2-7 TRBD2 TRBV25-1 -
CASSRQAWGYNEQFF TGTGCCAGCAGCAGACAGGCTTGGGGATACAATGAGCAGTTCTTC TRBJ2-1 - TRBV6-4 -
CVRSLMRTSGSYEQYF TGTGTCAGAAGCTTAATGAGGACTAGCGGGAGCTACGAGCAGTACTTC TRBJ2-7 - TRBV7-5 -
CASSKAKTLAGGHEQFF TGTGCCAGCAGCAAAGCCAAGACCCTAGCGGGAGGGCATGAGCAGTTCTTC TRBJ2-1 TRBD2 TRBV3-1/TRBV3-2 -
CASYPGHLYEQYF TGTGCCAGCTATCCGGGACACCTCTACGAGCAGTACTTC TRBJ2-7 - TRBV15 few
CASSPLGGTYEQYF TGTGCCAGCAGCCCCTTAGGCGGGACCTACGAGCAGTACTTC TRBJ2-7 - TRBV7-9 -
CAWSVGTSGRVFSTDTQYF TGTGCCTGGAGTGTAGGGACTAGCGGGAGGGTATTTAGCACAGATACGCAGTATTTT TRBJ2-3 TRBD2 TRBV30 -
CASSDSGGRQPQHF TGTGCCAGCAGTGACTCAGGGGGGCGGCAGCCCCAGCATTTT TRBJ1-5 TRBD1 TRBV2 -
CASSLMAGQETQYF TGTGCCAGCAGCTTAATGGCGGGACAAGAGACCCAGTACTTC TRBJ2-5 - TRBV7-9 -
CASTEQQGSYNEQFF TGTGCCAGCACCGAACAACAGGGATCCTACAATGAGCAGTTCTTC TRBJ2-1 - TRBV2 -
CASSPPGGLADYNEQFF TGTGCCAGCAGTCCACCTGGGGGACTAGCGGACTACAATGAGCAGTTCTTC TRBJ2-1 TRBD2 TRBV27 -
CASSGADSYVDLYGYTF TGTGCCAGCAGTGGCGCGGACTCGTACGTAGATCTTTATGGCTACACCTTC TRBJ1-2 - TRBV6-1 once
CASSPGQVLYNEQFF TGTGCCAGCTCACCCGGACAGGTTCTATACAATGAGCAGTTCTTC TRBJ2-1 TRBD1 TRBV18 -
CASSLYGSRQETQYF TGTGCCAGCAGCTTATACGGGAGCCGTCAAGAGACCCAGTACTTC TRBJ2-5 - TRBV7-2 few
CASTPGIGGSGWTYEQYF TGTGCCAGCACCCCGGGGATCGGCGGGAGTGGTTGGACCTACGAGCAGTACTTC TRBJ2-7 TRBD2 TRBV5-4 -
CASSLGGGAGELFF TGTGCCAGCAGCTTAGGGGGGGGCGCCGGGGAGCTGTTTTTT TRBJ2-2 - TRBV11-3 -
CASSIQTGGSGELFF TGTGCCAGTAGTATACAAACAGGGGGCTCCGGGGAGCTGTTTTTT TRBJ2-2 TRBD1 TRBV19 -
CASSLRGDTQYF TGCGCCAGCAGCTTGCGGGGAGATACGCAGTATTTT TRBJ2-3 - TRBV5-1 -
CASSVGRGQGYTF TGTGCCAGCAGCGTAGGCAGGGGCCAGGGCTACACCTTC TRBJ1-2 - TRBV9 few
CASSLSRNTEAFF TGCGCCAGCAGCTTGTCCCGGAACACTGAAGCTTTCTTT TRBJ1-1 - TRBV5-1 -
CASSLALGTDTQYF TGTGCCAGCAGCTTAGCCCTCGGCACAGATACGCAGTATTTT TRBJ2-3 - TRBV5-4 -
CASGLIRGYGTEAFF TGTGCTAGTGGTTTGATTCGGGGATACGGCACTGAAGCTTTCTTT TRBJ1-1 - TRBV12-5 few
CAWTPWNTEAFF TGTGCCTGGACCCCCTGGAACACTGAAGCTTTCTTT TRBJ1-1 - TRBV30 few
CASSHQAVSSYNEQFF TGCGCCAGCAGCCATCAAGCGGTGAGCTCCTACAATGAGCAGTTCTTC TRBJ2-1 - TRBV4-3 -
CASTLDRGGTEAFF TGTGCCAGTACCCTTGACAGGGGTGGCACTGAAGCTTTCTTT TRBJ1-1 TRBD1 TRBV19 -
CASSPGLAGDRVSYEQYF TGTGCCAGCAGCCCGGGGTTAGCGGGAGATAGGGTCTCCTACGAGCAGTACTTC TRBJ2-7 TRBD2 TRBV5-6 -
CASTYLNLLQVLTGELFF TGCGCCAGCACCTATCTAAACCTTTTACAGGTTCTCACCGGGGAGCTGTTTTTT TRBJ2-2 - TRBV4-1 -
CSVGLAGGGETQYF TGCAGCGTAGGACTAGCGGGAGGTGGAGAGACCCAGTACTTC TRBJ2-5 TRBD2 TRBV29-1 -
CATFSGAGGKTEAFF TGTGCCACCTTCTCCGGCGCAGGAGGGAAGACTGAAGCTTTCTTT TRBJ1-1 - TRBV19 -
CASSPSGTSGISETQYF TGTGCCAGCAGCCCGTCCGGGACTAGCGGGATTTCAGAGACCCAGTACTTC TRBJ2-5 TRBD2 TRBV11-3 -
CASSVGQGDQPQHF TGCGCCAGCAGCGTGGGACAGGGTGATCAGCCCCAGCATTTT TRBJ1-5 TRBD1 TRBV5-1 -
CASSLSYTTGVNTGELFF TGTGCCAGCAGTTTATCCTATACCACGGGAGTTAACACCGGGGAGCTGTTTTTT TRBJ2-2 - TRBV27 once
CASSLGQVNQPQHF TGTGCCAGCAGCTTGGGACAGGTCAATCAGCCCCAGCATTTT TRBJ1-5 TRBD1 TRBV3-1/TRBV3-2 -
CASSRPSGAGDTGELFF TGTGCCAGCAGCCGACCCTCAGGGGCGGGGGACACCGGGGAGCTGTTTTTT TRBJ2-2 - TRBV11-3 -
CATSDTGAVGYTF TGTGCCACCAGTGATACAGGGGCTGTCGGCTACACCTTC TRBJ1-2 TRBD1 TRBV24-1 -
CAWRPPVGARNEQFF TGTGCCTGGAGGCCCCCTGTCGGAGCGAGGAATGAGCAGTTCTTC TRBJ2-1 - TRBV30 few